This T cell receptor (beta chain) was obtained from a study of T cell responses to AZD1222 COVID-19 vaccine. Whole-study findings and limits: Among the donors, most were white British and more were female, and clonal diversity was possibly underestimated. Baseline seropositives among AZD1222 recipients totaled only six.

Trimming cost V 2 bases and J 2 bases, with 22 bases left between them. Looked up from germline, CDR1 is LGHDT and CDR2 is YNNKEL (reference sequence). There are 18 residues in the CDR3. A single count supports this clone. Antigen unknown. Assay used: immunoSEQ multiplex PCR; TCRdb lists only in-frame clones, some missing. The data show more than 85,000 clones, 60% to 80% seen once. The TCR comes from an adult in good health. The chain couples TRBV3-1 (or the pseudogene TRBV3-2) to TRBJ2-7, with D perhaps TRBD2 (5 bases). Sequenced material: peripheral blood, taken on day 0 of AZD1222 vaccination. The CDR3: CASSQNIVFSVGAYEQYF. The CDR3 DNA reads TGTGCCAGCAGCCAAAACATAGTGTTTTCTGTGGGAGCCTACGAGCAGTACTTC.